The clone carrying this TCR beta chain was observed a handful of times. These data originate in a study of blood T cell repertoires in COVID-19. Study summary: Sites across the United States, Italy and Spain contributed samples from acute and convalescent COVID-19.

V was pared by 4 bases and J by 5 bases, with 11 bases of the junction left unmatched. Per the germline V gene, CDR1 is SGDLS and CDR2 is YYNGEE. This CDR3 is built from 16 residues. Profiling relied on immunoSEQ multiplex PCR, and the TCRdb table lists in-frame clones only, not all of them. The data show 250,000 or so clones, roughly 89% seen once. The TCR comes from a woman in her forties who had recovered from COVID-19. This chain links TRBV9 with TRBJ2-3; 9 bases map to TRBD2. Sequenced: peripheral blood. In DNA form, the CDR3 reads TGTGCCAGCAGCCGCGGGCTAGCGGGACTGAAAGATACGCAGTATTTT. Translation: CASSRGLAGLKDTQYF.